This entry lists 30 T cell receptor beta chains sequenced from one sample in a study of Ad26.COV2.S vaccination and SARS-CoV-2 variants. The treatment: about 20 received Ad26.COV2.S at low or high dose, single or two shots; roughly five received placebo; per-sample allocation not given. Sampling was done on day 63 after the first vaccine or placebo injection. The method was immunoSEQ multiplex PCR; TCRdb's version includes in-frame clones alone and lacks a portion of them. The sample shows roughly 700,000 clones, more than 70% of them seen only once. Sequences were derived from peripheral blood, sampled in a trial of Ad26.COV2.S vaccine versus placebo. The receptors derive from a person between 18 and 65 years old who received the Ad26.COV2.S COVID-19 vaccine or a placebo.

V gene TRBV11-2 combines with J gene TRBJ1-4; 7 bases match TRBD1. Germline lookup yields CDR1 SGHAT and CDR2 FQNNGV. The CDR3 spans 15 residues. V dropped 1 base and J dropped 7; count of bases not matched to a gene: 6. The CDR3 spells CASSLGRGSLEKLFF. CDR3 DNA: TGTGCCAGCAGCTTAGGCAGGGGGTCCCTTGAAAAACTGTTTTTT.

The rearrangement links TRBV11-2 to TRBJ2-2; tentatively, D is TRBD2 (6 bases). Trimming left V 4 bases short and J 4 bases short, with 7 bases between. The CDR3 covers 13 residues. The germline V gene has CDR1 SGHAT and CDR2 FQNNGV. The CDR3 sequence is CASSYSGTGELFF. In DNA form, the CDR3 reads TGTGCCAGCAGCTATAGCGGCACCGGGGAGCTGTTTTTT.

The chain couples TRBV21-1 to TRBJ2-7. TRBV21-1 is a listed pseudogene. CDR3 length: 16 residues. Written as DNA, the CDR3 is TGTGCCAGAAGAAGAAGGTCGGCCTTCCTCTCCTACGAGCAGTACTTC. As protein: CARRRRSAFLSYEQYF.

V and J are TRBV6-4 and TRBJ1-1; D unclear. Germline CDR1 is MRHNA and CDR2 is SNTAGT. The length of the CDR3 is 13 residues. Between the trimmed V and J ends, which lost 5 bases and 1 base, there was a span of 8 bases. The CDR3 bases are TGTGCCAGCAGTCGGGGAGGGAACACTGAAGCTTTCTTT. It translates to CASSRGGNTEAFF.

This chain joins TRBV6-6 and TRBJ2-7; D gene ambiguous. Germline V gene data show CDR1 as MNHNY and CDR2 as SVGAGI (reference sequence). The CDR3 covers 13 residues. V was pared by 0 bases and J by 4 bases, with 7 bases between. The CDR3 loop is CASSYSGLYEQYF. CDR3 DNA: TGTGCCAGCAGTTACTCAGGTCTTTACGAGCAGTACTTC.

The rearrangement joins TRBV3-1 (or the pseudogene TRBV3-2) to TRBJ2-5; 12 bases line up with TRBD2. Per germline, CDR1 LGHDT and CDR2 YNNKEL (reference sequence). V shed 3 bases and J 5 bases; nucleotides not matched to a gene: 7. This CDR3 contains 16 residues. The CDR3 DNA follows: TGTGCCAGCAGCCAGGAGGGACTAGCGGGTTGGGAGACCCAGTACTTC. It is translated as CASSQEGLAGWETQYF.

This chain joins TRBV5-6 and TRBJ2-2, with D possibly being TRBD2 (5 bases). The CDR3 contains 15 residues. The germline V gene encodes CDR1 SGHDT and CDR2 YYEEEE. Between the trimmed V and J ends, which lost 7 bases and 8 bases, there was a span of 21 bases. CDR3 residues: CASGRGFLQRGELFF. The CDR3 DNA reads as TGTGCCAGCGGAAGAGGGTTTCTGCAGCGGGGGGAGCTGTTTTTT.

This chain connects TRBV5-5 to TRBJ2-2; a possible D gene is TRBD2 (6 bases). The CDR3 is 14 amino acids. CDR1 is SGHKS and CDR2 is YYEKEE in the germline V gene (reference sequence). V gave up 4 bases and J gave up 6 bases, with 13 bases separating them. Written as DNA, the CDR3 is TGTGCCAGCAGCCAAGTAACTAGCTCCGGGGAGCTGTTTTTT. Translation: CASSQVTSSGELFF.

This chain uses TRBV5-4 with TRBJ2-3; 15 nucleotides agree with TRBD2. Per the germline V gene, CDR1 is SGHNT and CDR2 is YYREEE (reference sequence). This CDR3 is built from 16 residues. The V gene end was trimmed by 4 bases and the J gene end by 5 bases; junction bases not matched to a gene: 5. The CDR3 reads CASSPGLAGGKDTQYF. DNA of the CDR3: TGTGCCAGCAGCCCCGGACTAGCGGGAGGGAAAGATACGCAGTATTTT.

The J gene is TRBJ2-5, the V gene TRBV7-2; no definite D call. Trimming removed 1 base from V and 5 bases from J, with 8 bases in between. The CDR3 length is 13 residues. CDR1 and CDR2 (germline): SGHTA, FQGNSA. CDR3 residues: CASSLVILETQYF. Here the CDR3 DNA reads TGTGCCAGCAGCTTAGTTATACTGGAGACCCAGTACTTC.

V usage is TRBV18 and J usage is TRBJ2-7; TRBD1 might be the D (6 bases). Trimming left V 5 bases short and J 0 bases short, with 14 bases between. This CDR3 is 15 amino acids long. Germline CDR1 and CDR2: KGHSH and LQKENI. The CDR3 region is CASSTRQANSYEQYF. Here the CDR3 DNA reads TGTGCCAGCTCAACCAGACAGGCTAACTCCTACGAGCAGTACTTC.

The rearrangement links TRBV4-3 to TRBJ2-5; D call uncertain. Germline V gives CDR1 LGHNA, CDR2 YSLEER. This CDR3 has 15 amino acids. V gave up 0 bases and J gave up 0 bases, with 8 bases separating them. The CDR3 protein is CASSQDGRNQETQYF. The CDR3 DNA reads TGCGCCAGCAGCCAAGATGGGCGGAACCAAGAGACCCAGTACTTC.

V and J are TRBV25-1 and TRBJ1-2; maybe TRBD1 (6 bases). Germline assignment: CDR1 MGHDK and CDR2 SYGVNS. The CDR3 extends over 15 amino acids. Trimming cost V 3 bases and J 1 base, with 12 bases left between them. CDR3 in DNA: TGTGCCAGCAGTGACCCTGAAGGGGGTAACTATGGCTACACCTTC. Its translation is CASSDPEGGNYGYTF.

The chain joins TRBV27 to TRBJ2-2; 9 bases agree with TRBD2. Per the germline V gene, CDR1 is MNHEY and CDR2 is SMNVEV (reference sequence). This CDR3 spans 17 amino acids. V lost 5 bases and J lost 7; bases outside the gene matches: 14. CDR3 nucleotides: TGTGCCAGCAGTGGAGGCCCTAGCGGGGCCCTGGACGGGGAGCTGTTTTTT. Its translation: CASSGGPSGALDGELFF.

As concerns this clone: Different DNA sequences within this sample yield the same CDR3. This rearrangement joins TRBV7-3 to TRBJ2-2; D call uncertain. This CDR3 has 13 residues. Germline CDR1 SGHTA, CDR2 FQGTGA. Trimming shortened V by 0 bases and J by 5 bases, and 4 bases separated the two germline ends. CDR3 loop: CASSLTGTGELFF. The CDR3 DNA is TGTGCCAGCAGCTTAACAGGGACCGGGGAGCTGTTTTTT.

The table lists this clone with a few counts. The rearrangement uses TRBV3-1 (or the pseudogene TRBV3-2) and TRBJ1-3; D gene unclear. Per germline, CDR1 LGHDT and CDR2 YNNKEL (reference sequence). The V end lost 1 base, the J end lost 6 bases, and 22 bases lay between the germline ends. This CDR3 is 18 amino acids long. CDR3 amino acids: CASSQGWGRALPQNTIYF. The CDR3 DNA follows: TGTGCCAGCAGCCAAGGTTGGGGTAGGGCTCTTCCCCAAAACACCATATATTTT.

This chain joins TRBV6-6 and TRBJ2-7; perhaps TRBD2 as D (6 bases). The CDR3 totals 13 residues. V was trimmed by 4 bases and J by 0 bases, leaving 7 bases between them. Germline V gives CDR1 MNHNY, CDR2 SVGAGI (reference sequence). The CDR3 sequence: CASSWGGSYEQYF. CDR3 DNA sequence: TGTGCCAGCAGTTGGGGAGGCTCCTACGAGCAGTACTTC.

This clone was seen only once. The DNA of the CDR3 is TGTGCCAGCAGTTACGGAGGGACCGGGACAGATACGCAGTATTTT. As protein: CASSYGGTGTDTQYF. The V and J genes are TRBV6-5 and TRBJ2-3; tentatively, D is TRBD2 (6 bases). Germline CDR1 and CDR2: MNHEY and SVGAGI. Deletions cut 2 bases from V and 3 bases from J, with 12 bases between. The CDR3 loop spans 15 amino acids.

CDR3 loop: CASSIGKSWHNSPLHF. The CDR3 DNA follows: TGTGCCAGTAGTATTGGTAAATCTTGGCATAATTCACCCCTCCACTTT. The chain carries TRBV19 and TRBJ1-6; D is unresolved. The CDR3 spans 16 residues. Germline V gives CDR1 LNHDA, CDR2 SQIVND (reference sequence). The V end was cut by 3 bases, the J end by 5 bases, with 14 bases between.

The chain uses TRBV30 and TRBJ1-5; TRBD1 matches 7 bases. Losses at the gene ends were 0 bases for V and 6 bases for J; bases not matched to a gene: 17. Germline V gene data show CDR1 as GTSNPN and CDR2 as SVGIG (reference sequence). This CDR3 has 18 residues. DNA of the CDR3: TGTGCCTGGAGTGTTCGTGGGTTTCAGGGGGTCTGGATTCAGCCCCAGCATTTT. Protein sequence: CAWSVRGFQGVWIQPQHF.

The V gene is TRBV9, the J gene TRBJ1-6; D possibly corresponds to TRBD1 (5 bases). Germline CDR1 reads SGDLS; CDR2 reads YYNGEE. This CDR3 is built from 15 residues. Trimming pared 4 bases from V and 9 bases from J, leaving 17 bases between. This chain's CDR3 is CASSPGGNWGSPLHF. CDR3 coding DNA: TGTGCCAGCAGCCCCGGGGGAAACTGGGGTTCACCCCTCCACTTT.

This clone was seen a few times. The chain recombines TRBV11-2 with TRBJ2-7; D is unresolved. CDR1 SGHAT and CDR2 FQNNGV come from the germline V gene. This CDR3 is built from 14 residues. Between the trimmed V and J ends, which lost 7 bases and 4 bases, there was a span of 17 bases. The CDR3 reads CASTLGNSVYEQYF. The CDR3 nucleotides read TGTGCCAGCACCCTGGGCAACAGCGTTTACGAGCAGTACTTC.

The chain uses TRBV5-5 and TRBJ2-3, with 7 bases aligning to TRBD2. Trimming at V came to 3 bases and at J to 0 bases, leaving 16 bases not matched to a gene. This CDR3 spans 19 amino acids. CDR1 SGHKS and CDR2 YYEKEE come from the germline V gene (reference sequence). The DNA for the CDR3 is TGTGCCAGCAGCTCGAGTGCGGGACTACAAGGTTCGAGCACAGATACGCAGTATTTT. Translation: CASSSSAGLQGSSTDTQYF.

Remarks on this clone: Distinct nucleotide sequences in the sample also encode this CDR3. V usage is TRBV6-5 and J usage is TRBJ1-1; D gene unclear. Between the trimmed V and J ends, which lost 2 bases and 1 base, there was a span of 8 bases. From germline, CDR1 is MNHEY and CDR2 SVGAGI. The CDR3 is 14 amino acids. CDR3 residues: CASSYRGANTEAFF. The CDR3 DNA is TGTGCCAGCAGTTACCGGGGAGCGAACACTGAAGCTTTCTTT.

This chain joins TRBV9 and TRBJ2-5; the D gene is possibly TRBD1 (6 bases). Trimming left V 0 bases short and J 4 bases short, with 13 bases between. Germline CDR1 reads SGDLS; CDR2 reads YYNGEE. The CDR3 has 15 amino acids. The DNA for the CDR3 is TGTGCCAGCAGCGTAGCTGGGGGCGAGGGAGAGACCCAGTACTTC. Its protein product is CASSVAGGEGETQYF.

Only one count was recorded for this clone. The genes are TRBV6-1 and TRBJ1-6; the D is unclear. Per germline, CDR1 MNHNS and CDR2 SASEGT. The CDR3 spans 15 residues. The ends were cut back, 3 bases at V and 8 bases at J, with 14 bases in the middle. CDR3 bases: TGTGCCAGCAGTGATGTCCGGGTGTTTGATTCACCCCTCCACTTT. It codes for CASSDVRVFDSPLHF.

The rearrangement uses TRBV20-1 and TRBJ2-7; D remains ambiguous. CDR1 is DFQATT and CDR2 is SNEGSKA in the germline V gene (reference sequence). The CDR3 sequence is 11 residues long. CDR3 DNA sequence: TGCAGCGCCTGGGCTCTGTACGAGCAGTACTTC. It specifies CSAWALYEQYF.

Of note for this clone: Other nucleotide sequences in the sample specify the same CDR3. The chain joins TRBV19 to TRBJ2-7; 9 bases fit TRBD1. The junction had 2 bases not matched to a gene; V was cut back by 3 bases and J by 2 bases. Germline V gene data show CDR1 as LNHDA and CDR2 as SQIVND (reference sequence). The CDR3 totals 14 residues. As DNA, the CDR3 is TGTGCCAGTAGTATCCGGGACAGGGCCTACGAGCAGTACTTC. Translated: CASSIRDRAYEQYF.

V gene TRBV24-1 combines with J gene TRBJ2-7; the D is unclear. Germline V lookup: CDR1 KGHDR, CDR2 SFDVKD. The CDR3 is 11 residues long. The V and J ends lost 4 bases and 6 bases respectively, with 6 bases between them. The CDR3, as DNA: TGTGCCACCAGTGACAGGTTCGAGCAGTACTTC. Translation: CATSDRFEQYF.

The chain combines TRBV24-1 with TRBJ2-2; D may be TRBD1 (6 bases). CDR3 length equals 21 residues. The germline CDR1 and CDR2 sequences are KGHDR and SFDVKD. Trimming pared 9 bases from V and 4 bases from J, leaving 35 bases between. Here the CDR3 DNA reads TGTGCCACCGGGGTGGAGGCAGGGGAAAGGGAACCCGAAATCTTCACCGGGGAGCTGTTTTTT. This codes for CATGVEAGEREPEIFTGELFF.